Listed below are T cell receptor beta chains from one sample, sequenced in a study of blood T cell repertoires in COVID-19. The data were produced by immunoSEQ multiplex PCR, yet TCRdb's version contains in-frame clones alone and is incomplete. The table records just under 350,000 clones, 85% to 90% of them present only once. The sequenced sample was peripheral blood. The source of these receptors is a woman aged 65 to 85 with COVID-19, enrolled during active disease. The CDR3 runs from the conserved cysteine through the conserved F or W. The order of the fields is J gene, V gene, clone size, D gene, CDR3 protein, CDR3 DNA. D genes are given only for firm matches. Part of the rows lack a size; the others show once, few, many or a class for expanded clones.

J gene: TRBJ1-3; V gene: TRBV5-1; clone size: NA; D gene: NA; CDR3 protein: CASSLESREGNTIYF; CDR3 DNA: TGCGCCAGCAGCTTGGAATCCAGGGAAGGAAACACCATATATTTT
J gene: TRBJ2-1; V gene: TRBV9; clone size: NA; D gene: TRBD2; CDR3 protein: CASSSLAGGRYEQFF; CDR3 DNA: TGTGCCAGCAGCTCTCTAGCGGGGGGGCGGTATGAGCAGTTCTTC
J gene: TRBJ2-3; V gene: TRBV7-9; clone size: NA; D gene: NA; CDR3 protein: CASSFTGSTDTQYF; CDR3 DNA: TGTGCCAGCAGCTTTACAGGTAGCACAGATACGCAGTATTTT
J gene: TRBJ1-4; V gene: TRBV5-6; clone size: NA; D gene: NA; CDR3 protein: CASSFGLNEKLFF; CDR3 DNA: TGTGCCAGCAGCTTTGGCTTGAATGAAAAACTGTTTTTT
J gene: TRBJ1-2; V gene: TRBV15; clone size: once; D gene: TRBD1; CDR3 protein: CATSIRQGEGYGYTF; CDR3 DNA: TGTGCCACCAGCATAAGACAGGGGGAGGGCTATGGCTACACCTTC
J gene: TRBJ1-3; V gene: TRBV2; clone size: NA; D gene: NA; CDR3 protein: CASSTGFGNTIYF; CDR3 DNA: TGTGCCAGCTCTACAGGGTTCGGAAACACCATATATTTT
J gene: TRBJ2-5; V gene: TRBV7-2; clone size: NA; D gene: TRBD2; CDR3 protein: CASSNQRGGQETQYF; CDR3 DNA: TGTGCCAGCAGCAACCAGCGGGGGGGTCAAGAGACCCAGTACTTC
J gene: TRBJ1-2; V gene: TRBV29-1; clone size: NA; D gene: TRBD1; CDR3 protein: CSVVRDREGGGYTF; CDR3 DNA: TGCAGCGTTGTCCGGGACAGGGAAGGAGGAGGCTACACCTTC
J gene: TRBJ2-5; V gene: TRBV13; clone size: NA; D gene: TRBD2; CDR3 protein: CASSLRGGDQETQYF; CDR3 DNA: TGTGCCAGCAGCTTGCGGGGGGGAGATCAAGAGACCCAGTACTTC
J gene: TRBJ1-1; V gene: TRBV2; clone size: NA; D gene: NA; CDR3 protein: CASRFSTQGFF; CDR3 DNA: TGTGCCAGCAGATTCTCTACGCAGGGTTTCTTT
J gene: TRBJ2-7; V gene: TRBV30; clone size: NA; D gene: TRBD2; CDR3 protein: CAWNSGGLLHEQYF; CDR3 DNA: TGTGCCTGGAATAGCGGGGGGCTCCTCCACGAGCAGTACTTC
J gene: TRBJ1-4; V gene: TRBV19; clone size: NA; D gene: TRBD1; CDR3 protein: CASKRDSVEKLFF; CDR3 DNA: TGTGCCAGTAAACGGGACAGTGTCGAAAAACTGTTTTTT
J gene: TRBJ1-2; V gene: TRBV12-5; clone size: NA; D gene: TRBD1; CDR3 protein: CASGLAGQGIVMGYGYTF; CDR3 DNA: TGTGCTAGTGGTTTGGCAGGACAGGGGATTGTGATGGGCTATGGCTACACCTTC
J gene: TRBJ2-1; V gene: TRBV14; clone size: NA; D gene: TRBD2; CDR3 protein: CASRVAGADNEQFF; CDR3 DNA: TGTGCCAGCAGAGTAGCGGGGGCCGACAATGAGCAGTTCTTC
J gene: TRBJ2-7; V gene: TRBV11-2; clone size: NA; D gene: TRBD1; CDR3 protein: CASSLFGTAYEQYF; CDR3 DNA: TGTGCCAGCAGTCTGTTTGGGACAGCCTACGAGCAGTACTTC
J gene: TRBJ2-7; V gene: TRBV18; clone size: NA; D gene: NA; CDR3 protein: CASSPPGVYEQYF; CDR3 DNA: TGTGCCAGCTCACCACCAGGGGTGTACGAGCAGTACTTC
J gene: TRBJ1-3; V gene: TRBV29-1; clone size: NA; D gene: NA; CDR3 protein: CSAGGTGSSGNTIYF; CDR3 DNA: TGCAGCGCTGGGGGAACAGGGAGCTCTGGAAACACCATATATTTT
J gene: TRBJ1-2; V gene: TRBV5-6; clone size: NA; D gene: TRBD1; CDR3 protein: CASSLGQGVYGYTF; CDR3 DNA: TGTGCCAGCAGCTTAGGACAGGGCGTCTATGGCTACACCTTC
J gene: TRBJ2-3; V gene: TRBV7-2; clone size: NA; D gene: TRBD1; CDR3 protein: CASSSRQGATDTQYF; CDR3 DNA: TGTGCCAGCAGCTCTCGACAGGGGGCCACAGATACGCAGTATTTT
J gene: TRBJ2-7; V gene: TRBV3-1/TRBV3-2; clone size: NA; D gene: TRBD1; CDR3 protein: CASSQSFGTGNHEQYF; CDR3 DNA: TGTGCCAGCAGCCAGAGTTTCGGGACAGGGAACCACGAGCAGTACTTC
J gene: TRBJ1-1; V gene: TRBV20-1; clone size: NA; D gene: NA; CDR3 protein: CSASGVMNTEAFF; CDR3 DNA: TGCAGTGCTAGTGGCGTAATGAACACTGAAGCTTTCTTT
J gene: TRBJ1-2; V gene: TRBV5-1; clone size: once; D gene: TRBD1; CDR3 protein: CASSSTGQGGKGYTF; CDR3 DNA: TGCGCCAGCAGCTCAACGGGACAGGGGGGTAAAGGCTACACCTTC